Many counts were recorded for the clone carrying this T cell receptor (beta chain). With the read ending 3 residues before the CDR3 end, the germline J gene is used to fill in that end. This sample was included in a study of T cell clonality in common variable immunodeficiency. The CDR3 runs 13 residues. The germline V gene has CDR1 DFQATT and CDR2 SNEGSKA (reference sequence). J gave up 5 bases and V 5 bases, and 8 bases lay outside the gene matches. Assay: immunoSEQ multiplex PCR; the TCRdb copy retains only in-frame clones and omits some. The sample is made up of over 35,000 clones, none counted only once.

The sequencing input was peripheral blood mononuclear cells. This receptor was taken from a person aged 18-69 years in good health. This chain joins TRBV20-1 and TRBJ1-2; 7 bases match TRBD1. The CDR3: CSARGQESYGYTF. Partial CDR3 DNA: TGCAGTGCTCGCGGACAGGAATCTTATGGC.